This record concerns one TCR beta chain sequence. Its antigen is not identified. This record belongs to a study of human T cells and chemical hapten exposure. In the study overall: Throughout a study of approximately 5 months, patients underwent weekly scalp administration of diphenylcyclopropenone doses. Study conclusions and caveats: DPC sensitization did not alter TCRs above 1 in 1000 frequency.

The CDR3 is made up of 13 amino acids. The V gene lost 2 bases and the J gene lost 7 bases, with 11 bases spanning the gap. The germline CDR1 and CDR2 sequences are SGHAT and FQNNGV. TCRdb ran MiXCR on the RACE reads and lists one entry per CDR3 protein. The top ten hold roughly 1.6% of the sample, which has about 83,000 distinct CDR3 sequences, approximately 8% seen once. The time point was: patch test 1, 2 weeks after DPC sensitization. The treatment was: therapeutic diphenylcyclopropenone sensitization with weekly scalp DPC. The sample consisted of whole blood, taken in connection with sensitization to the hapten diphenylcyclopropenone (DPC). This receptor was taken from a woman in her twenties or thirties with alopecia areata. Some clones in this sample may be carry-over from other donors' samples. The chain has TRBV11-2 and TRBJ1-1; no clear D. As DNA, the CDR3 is TGTGCCAGCAGCTTACCCTCCTGGAGTGAAGCTTTCTTT. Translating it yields CASSLPSWSEAFF.